This T cell receptor beta chain was sequenced for a study of cytomegalovirus exposure and HLA in healthy donors. The CDR3 loop spans 17 amino acids. Germline loops: CDR1 LNHDA, CDR2 SQIVND (reference sequence). V gave up 1 base and J gave up 2 bases; unmatched junction bases: 7. Primers included in the PCR were 60 Vbeta and 13 Jbeta primers. The protocol was immunoSEQ multiplex PCR, while the TCRdb copy is restricted to in-frame clones and leaves out a portion. This table has about 130,000 clones, roughly four fifths appearing once. The sequence was obtained from a boy under 18 in good health and CMV-seronegative. V is TRBV19 and J is TRBJ2-1, with 8 bases that match TRBD2. The sample taken for sequencing was PBMCs. CDR3 residues: CASSIGPSGSPYNEQFF. CDR3 nucleotide sequence: TGTGCCAGTAGTATAGGGCCGAGCGGGAGCCCCTACAATGAGCAGTTCTTC.